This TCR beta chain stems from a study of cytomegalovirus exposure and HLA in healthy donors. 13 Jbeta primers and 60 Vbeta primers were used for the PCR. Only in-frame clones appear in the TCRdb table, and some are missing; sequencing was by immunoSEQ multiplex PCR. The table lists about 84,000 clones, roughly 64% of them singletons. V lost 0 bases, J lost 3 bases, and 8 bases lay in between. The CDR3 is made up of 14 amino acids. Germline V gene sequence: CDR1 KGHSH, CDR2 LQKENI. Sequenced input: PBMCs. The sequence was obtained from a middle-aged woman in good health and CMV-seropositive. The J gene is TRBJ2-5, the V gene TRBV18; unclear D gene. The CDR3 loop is CASSPPYAKETQYF. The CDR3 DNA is TGTGCCAGCTCACCACCCTACGCCAAAGAGACCCAGTACTTC.